A few counts support the clone carrying this TCR beta chain. Its antigen remains unknown. The CDR3 is 14 residues long. V lost 8 bases and J lost 6, with 18 bases in between. In germline, CDR1 is MNHNS, CDR2 SASEGT. PCR primers comprised 60 Vbeta and 13 Jbeta primers. Method: immunoSEQ multiplex PCR; TCRdb's copy keeps in-frame clones and lacks some. Of about 170,000 clones in the sample, 80% to 90% were seen once. The sample originates from a study of cytomegalovirus exposure and HLA in healthy donors. Broader study findings: The authors later found most CMV-associated TCR beta chains appeared HLA-restricted.

The sequenced material came from PBMCs. This chain uses TRBV6-1 with TRBJ2-3; possible D gene TRBD2, 6 bases. The receptor was isolated from a girl between 10 and 17 years old in good health and CMV-seropositive. CDR3 sequence reads: CASWRGGTGDTQYF. As DNA, the CDR3 is TGTGCCAGCTGGAGGGGAGGAACAGGCGATACGCAGTATTTT.